The following is a T cell receptor beta chain sequence with its context. A few counts support this clonotype. Its antigen is unknown. Base qualities are not provided; no much larger clone lies one nucleotide away. TCR cDNA was synthesized by 5'RACE template switching, which introduced a universal primer site and unique molecular identifiers. Priming of cDNA synthesis was performed from both the TCR alpha and TCR beta constant segments. Libraries were amplified in two PCR steps, with sample barcodes and sequencing adapters added in the second step. Sequencing of the libraries was done on either Illumina HiSeq 2500 (2x100 bp) or NovaSeq (2x150 bp). In the original analysis: Demultiplexing of reads and collapsing into UMI consensus sequences were performed with MIGEC, and V(D)J alignment was carried out with MiXCR. Clonotypes responding to the vaccine were identified with edgeR on replicate PBMC samples, with the criteria of FDR below 0.01 and a log2 fold change above 5 up to day 15. Each bulk clonotype was labeled CD4 or CD8 based on which sequenced repertoire, CD4 or CD8, contained the clonotype at higher abundance. Clones were called with MiXCR by TCRdb after fastp trimmed the public reads at Q25, and only in-frame beta chains were retained. Entries that share a CDR3 protein sequence are merged under the most common genes and DNA. TCRdb's processing, not the study's, gives the V and J calls here. The sample table lists some 500,000 distinct CDR3 sequences, roughly 12% of them with a count of one. The ten largest clones take up more than 13% of the sample.

The sample's treatment or condition label is to be understood as: live attenuated yellow fever vaccine strain. At every blood-draw timepoint, two biological replicates of bulk PBMCs were collected. A standard Ficoll-Paque protocol was used to isolate PBMCs from peripheral blood. RNA was extracted with TriZol from bulk PBMCs, CD4 and CD8 fractions, and dextramer-positive and dextramer-negative fractions. The record originates from a study of T cells after yellow fever vaccination (dated by TCRdb to the late 2010s). Concerning the study at large: The SMART-Seq v4 Ultra Low Input RNA kit was used to prepare libraries from fractions with low cell numbers. Two healthy male donors, one aged 18 to 30 and one aged 30 to 40 years, made up the cohort. Blood was drawn at multiple timepoints before and after primary and secondary immunization, with bulk PBMC replicates and cell subsets isolated. Bulk TCR alpha and beta repertoires were sequenced longitudinally to track T-cell clones before and after primary and booster YFV17D yellow fever vaccination. Overall results and qualifications from the work: Compared with the primary T-cell response, the secondary T-cell response was weaker but faster, peaking on day 5 rather than day 15. Most clones expanded after primary vaccination were re-detected after the booster (approximately 95% of CD4 and around 88% of CD8), suggesting broad memory maintenance. Only two donors were included in the study, so the extent to which the findings can be generalized is limited. FACS-sorted repertoires could contain abundant contaminating clonotypes from the bulk population, so computational filtering was required. A small fraction of clonotypes showed up in both the CD4 and CD8 compartments, probably as a result of convergent recombination.

V lost 4 bases and J lost 6 bases; the stretch between them is 18 bases long. CDR1 and CDR2, looked up from the germline V gene, are LGHNA and YNFKEQ. The CDR3 contains 15 residues, cysteine and phenylalanine counted. The CDR3 DNA has 45 bases and is translated from base 1. The starting material was PBMCs, obtained on the day of the yellow fever booster vaccination. Here the chain combines TRBV4-2 and TRBJ1-1; the D gene is possibly TRBD1, with 6 bases matching. The receptor comes from a young man who received the YFV17D yellow fever vaccine. The nucleotide sequence reads TGTGCCAGCAGCCGAAGACTGACCGAGGGGGCTGAAGCTTTCTTT. This encodes CASSRRLTEGAEAFF.